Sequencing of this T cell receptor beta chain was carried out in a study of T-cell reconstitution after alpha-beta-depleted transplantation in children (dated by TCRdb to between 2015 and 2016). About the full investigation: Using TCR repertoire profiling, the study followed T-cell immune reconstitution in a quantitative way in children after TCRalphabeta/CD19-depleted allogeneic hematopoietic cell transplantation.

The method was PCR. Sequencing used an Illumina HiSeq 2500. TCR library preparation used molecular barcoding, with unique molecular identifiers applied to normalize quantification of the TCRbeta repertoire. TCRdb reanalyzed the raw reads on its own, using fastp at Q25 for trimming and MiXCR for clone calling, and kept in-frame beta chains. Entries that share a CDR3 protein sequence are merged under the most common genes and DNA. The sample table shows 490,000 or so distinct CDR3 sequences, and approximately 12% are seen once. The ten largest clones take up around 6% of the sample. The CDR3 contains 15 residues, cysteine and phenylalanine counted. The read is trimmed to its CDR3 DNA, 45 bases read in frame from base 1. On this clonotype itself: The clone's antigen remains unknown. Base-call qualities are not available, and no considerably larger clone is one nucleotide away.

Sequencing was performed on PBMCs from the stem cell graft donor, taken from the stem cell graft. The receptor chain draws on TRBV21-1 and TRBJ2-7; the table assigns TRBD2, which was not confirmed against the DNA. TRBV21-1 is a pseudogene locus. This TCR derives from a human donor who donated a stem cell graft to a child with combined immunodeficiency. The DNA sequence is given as TGTGCCAGCATTATTGAGCGGGAGGGCAGCTACGAGCAGTACTTC. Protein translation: CASIIEREGSYEQYF.